A single sample gave rise to the 26 T cell receptor beta chains below, sequenced in a study of beta chain features in type 1 diabetes. For these TCRs, the target antigens are not known. cDNA synthesis used the whole RNA isolate, giving expressed TCRB sequences. Sequencing was performed with immunoSEQ multiplex PCR; in TCRdb, only in-frame clones are kept and a portion is missing. Here the sample spans around 650,000 clones, around an eighth being singletons. Findings and limits, study-wide: There was a moderate but significant shortening of TCRB CDR3s in all four CD4+ subsets of Type 1 diabetes patients.

Specimen: naive CD4+ T cells from blood. Receptor source: a young man with type 1 diabetes.

Comment on this clone: One end of the junction varies from germline; a read error may be responsible. The V gene is TRBV5-4, the J gene TRBJ2-3, with 9 bases matching TRBD2. Germline loops: CDR1 SGHNT, CDR2 YYREEE (reference sequence). The CDR3 has 12 residues. CDR3 residues: CASSLPGTSRDF. In DNA, the CDR3 is TGTGCCAGCAGCCTACCCGGGACTAGCAGGGATTTT.

The CDR3 loop is CASSGTRAGELFF. As DNA, the CDR3 is TGTGCCAGTAGCGGGACGAGAGCCGGGGAGCTGTTTTTT. The J gene is TRBJ2-2, the V gene TRBV19; the D call may be TRBD1 or TRBD2 (5 bases each). Germline-derived CDR1 and CDR2 are LNHDA and SQIVND (reference sequence). The CDR3 sequence is 13 residues long. The V end was cut by 6 bases, the J end by 6 bases, with 11 bases between.

This clone was found a few times. The V call is TRBV7-2, the J call TRBJ2-3; maybe TRBD2 (5 bases). The CDR3 sequence is 14 residues long. Trimming took 0 bases from V and 4 from J, leaving 8 bases between them. Germline values: CDR1 SGHTA, CDR2 FQGNSA. The CDR3 sequence: CASSLAGSADTQYF. CDR3 bases: TGTGCCAGCAGCTTAGCAGGGAGCGCAGATACGCAGTATTTT.

This clone was picked up a small number of times. The rearrangement links TRBV29-1 to TRBJ1-2, with D hard to call. This CDR3 is built from 11 residues. Trimming took 6 bases from V and 4 from J, leaving 9 bases between them. The germline V gene encodes CDR1 SQVTM and CDR2 ANQGSEA. CDR3 amino acids: CSVVAVYGYTF. The CDR3 DNA reads TGCAGCGTGGTCGCAGTCTATGGCTACACCTTC.

The chain uses TRBV5-1 and TRBJ1-1; 8 nucleotides match TRBD1. J gave up 3 bases and V 9 bases, and 7 bases lay outside the gene matches. CDR1 and CDR2 from the germline V gene are SGHRS and YFSETQ. This CDR3 comprises 13 residues. CDR3 protein: CANIADRDTEAFF. CDR3 bases: TGCGCCAACATCGCGGACAGGGACACTGAAGCTTTCTTT.

The rearrangement joins TRBV7-9 to TRBJ2-5; 12 bases map to TRBD2. The junction had 5 bases not matched to a gene; V was cut back by 5 bases and J by 4 bases. Germline V CDR1 and CDR2: SEHNR, FQNEAQ (reference sequence). The CDR3 loop spans 15 amino acids. CDR3 in DNA: TGTGCCAGCAGCCCTAGCGGGGGGGACGGAGAGACCCAGTACTTC. This gives the protein CASSPSGGDGETQYF.

The chain joins TRBV7-9 to TRBJ2-1; 12 positions agree with TRBD2. From germline, CDR1 is SEHNR and CDR2 FQNEAQ (reference sequence). The CDR3 sequence is 19 residues long. V lost 1 base and J lost 0; bases outside the gene matches: 7. The CDR3 nucleotides read TGTGCCAGCAGCTTAGTCTGGACTAGCGGGGCCAGCTCCTACAATGAGCAGTTCTTC. Its translation: CASSLVWTSGASSYNEQFF.

This clone was seen a few times. The chain joins TRBV2 to TRBJ2-6; D gene unclear. Trimming pared 5 bases from V and 0 bases from J, leaving 5 bases between. Germline CDR1 is SNHLY and CDR2 is FYNNEI. The CDR3 runs 14 residues. Written as DNA, the CDR3 is TGTGCCAGCAGTTTAGGCTCTGGGGCCAACGTCCTGACTTTC. Protein product: CASSLGSGANVLTF.

The V gene is TRBV7-6, the J gene TRBJ2-2, with unresolved D. The CDR3 is 17 residues long. Germline loops: CDR1 SGHVS, CDR2 FNYEAQ. Trimming cost V 5 bases and J 4 bases, with 20 bases left between them. CDR3 nucleotides: TGTGCCAGCAGCCTCCCTCAATTCCAAGGGATCACCGGGGAGCTGTTTTTT. It yields the protein CASSLPQFQGITGELFF.

The table lists this clone with a few counts. The genes are TRBV7-2 and TRBJ2-3; D might be TRBD1 (5 bases). Germline CDR1 and CDR2: SGHTA and FQGNSA. The V and J ends lost 0 bases and 0 bases respectively, with 7 bases between them. This CDR3 is built from 15 residues. As DNA, the CDR3 is TGTGCCAGCAGCTTAGCGGGGCAAAGCACAGATACGCAGTATTTT. Protein sequence: CASSLAGQSTDTQYF. The variable domain in full, with the rest retrieved from reference TRBV7-2 and TRBJ2-3, is GAGVSQSPSNKVTEKGKDVELRCDPISGHTALYWYRQSLGQGLEFLIYFQGNSAPDKSGLPSDRFSAERTGGSVSTLTIQRTQQEDSAVYLCASSLAGQSTDTQYFGPGTRLTVL.

The gene calls are TRBV29-1 and TRBJ2-7; TRBD1 matches at 8 bases. Germline loops: CDR1 SQVTM, CDR2 ANQGSEA. The trim removed 7 bases at V and 3 bases at J, leaving 8 bases unmatched. The CDR3 covers 13 residues. CDR3: CSASDRGRYEQYF. The CDR3 DNA reads TGCAGCGCTTCCGACAGGGGCCGCTACGAGCAGTACTTC.

The genes are TRBV5-1 and TRBJ2-5; D gene unclear. The ends were cut back, 0 bases at V and 5 bases at J, with 11 bases in the middle. Germline-derived CDR1 and CDR2 are SGHRS and YFSETQ. This CDR3 has 14 residues. This chain's CDR3 is CASSLGAETETQYF. The CDR3 bases are TGCGCCAGCAGCTTGGGGGCAGAGACGGAGACCCAGTACTTC.

The V gene is TRBV19, the J gene TRBJ2-2; 8 bases are shared with TRBD2. Germline V gene data show CDR1 as LNHDA and CDR2 as SQIVND (reference sequence). V shed 8 bases, J shed 6 bases, and the junction held 8 bases outside the gene matches. This CDR3 is built from 14 residues. In DNA form, the CDR3 reads TGTGCCAGTGAGGGACTAGAATACGCCGGGGAGCTGTTTTTT. Translation gives CASEGLEYAGELFF.

In this sample, this clone turned up a few times. This chain joins TRBV19 and TRBJ2-3; D gene uncertain. The CDR3 runs 14 residues. Per germline, CDR1 LNHDA and CDR2 SQIVND (reference sequence). Trimming took off 5 bases at V and 1 base at J, with 10 bases between the two ends. The CDR3 DNA reads as TGTGCCAGTAGTCCTCCCCTGGGCACAGATACGCAGTATTTT. It yields the protein CASSPPLGTDTQYF. The variable domain in full, with the rest retrieved from reference TRBV19 and TRBJ2-3, is DGGITQSPKYLFRKEGQNVTLSCEQNLNHDAMYWYRQDPGQGLRLIYYSQIVNDFQKGDIAEGYSVSREKKESFPLTVTSAQKNPTAFYLCASSPPLGTDTQYFGPGTRLTVL.

The sample holds a few counts of this clone. The gene calls are TRBV11-2 and TRBJ2-7; D not certain. V lost 4 bases to trimming and J lost 3 bases, with 4 bases between them. Per the germline V gene, CDR1 is SGHAT and CDR2 is FQNNGV. CDR3 size: 11 residues. Here the CDR3 DNA reads TGTGCCAGCAGCTCGAACTACGAGCAGTACTTC. Amino acid sequence: CASSSNYEQYF.

The chain employs TRBV7-2 and TRBJ2-2, with D maybe TRBD2 (5 bases). The CDR3 has 16 amino acids. Germline V gene lookup returns CDR1 SGHTA and CDR2 FQGNSA. V dropped 4 bases and J dropped 1 base, with 13 bases sitting between them. The CDR3 DNA reads as TGTGCCAGCAGCTCTGCCGGGGTTGGGAACACCGGGGAGCTGTTTTTT. Translation gives CASSSAGVGNTGELFF. The full variable domain, completed using reference TRBV7-2 and TRBJ2-2, is GAGVSQSPSNKVTEKGKDVELRCDPISGHTALYWYRQSLGQGLEFLIYFQGNSAPDKSGLPSDRFSAERTGGSVSTLTIQRTQQEDSAVYLCASSSAGVGNTGELFFGEGSRLTVL.

The chain carries TRBV6-6 and TRBJ1-4, with D possibly TRBD1 on 6 matching bases. CDR3 length equals 16 residues. Trimming removed 0 bases at V and 5 bases at J, with 13 bases between. Germline V gives CDR1 MNHNY, CDR2 SVGAGI (reference sequence). This CDR3 reads CASSYSRGNPNEKLFF. The CDR3 nucleotides read TGTGCCAGCAGTTACTCGAGGGGGAACCCAAATGAAAAACTGTTTTTT.

In this sample, this clone turned up a few times. V usage is TRBV7-2 and J usage is TRBJ2-7, with no clear D. The CDR3 sequence is 11 residues long. The V and J ends lost 2 bases and 5 bases respectively, with 4 bases between them. Germline V lookup: CDR1 SGHTA, CDR2 FQGNSA. For the CDR3, the DNA is TGTGCCAGCAGCTTATCACACGAGCAGTACTTC. As protein: CASSLSHEQYF.

The chain uses TRBV7-2 and TRBJ2-5, with 8 positions matching TRBD2. Germline trimming cut 4 bases from V and 4 bases from J; bases unmatched to any gene: 14. This CDR3 is built from 17 residues. The germline gives CDR1 SGHTA, CDR2 FQGNSA. The CDR3 sequence: CASSSPSGGSVRETQYF. The CDR3 DNA sequence: TGTGCCAGCAGCTCTCCCAGCGGGGGAAGTGTGCGAGAGACCCAGTACTTC.

About this clone: Additional DNA sequences in this sample encode the identical CDR3. The V gene is TRBV28, the J gene TRBJ2-7; a possible D gene is TRBD2 (6 bases). Trimming took 2 bases from V and 0 from J, leaving 8 bases between them. This CDR3 is built from 14 residues. Germline V gives CDR1 MDHEN, CDR2 SYDVKM. The CDR3 region is CASSLAGSSYEQYF. CDR3 bases: TGTGCCAGCAGTTTAGCGGGGAGCTCCTACGAGCAGTACTTC.

This clone was observed a few times. The chain employs TRBV9 and TRBJ2-1; 7 bases align to TRBD1. Germline CDR1 SGDLS, CDR2 YYNGEE. CDR3 length equals 16 residues. With V trimmed by 0 bases and J by 5 bases, 8 bases remained unmatched. The CDR3 region has the DNA TGTGCCAGCAGCGTAGGAATTAGGGACAGAGACAATGAGCAGTTCTTC. As protein: CASSVGIRDRDNEQFF.

The sample holds a few counts of this clone. The chain employs TRBV2 and TRBJ1-2, with a possible D match to TRBD1 (6 bases). V shed 7 bases and J shed 6 bases, with 12 bases lying between them. Germline V gene data show CDR1 as SNHLY and CDR2 as FYNNEI. The CDR3 consists of 12 residues. The CDR3 DNA reads TGTGCCAGCACCGAAACAGGGCATGGCTACACCTTC. It specifies CASTETGHGYTF. Full variable domain (missing parts from reference TRBV2 and TRBJ1-2): EPEVTQTPSHQVTQMGQEVILRCVPISNHLYFYWYRQILGQKVEFLVSFYNNEISEKSEIFDDQFSVERPDGSNFTLKIRSTKLEDSAMYFCASTETGHGYTFGSGTRLTVV.

This clone was seen more than once but under ten times. The chain carries TRBV10-3 and TRBJ2-1; TRBD2 matches 10 bases. The germline gives CDR1 ENHRY, CDR2 SYGVKD. The V gene end was trimmed by 4 bases and the J gene end by 6 bases; junction bases not matched to a gene: 6. The CDR3 consists of 15 residues. CDR3 residues: CAISGSSGGINEQFF. In nucleotides, the CDR3 is TGTGCCATCAGTGGATCTAGCGGGGGAATCAATGAGCAGTTCTTC.

This clone came up a few times. The chain has TRBV6-5 and TRBJ2-5; D gene uncertain. The germline V gene has CDR1 MNHEY and CDR2 SVGAGI. Trimming took off 5 bases at V and 5 bases at J, with 12 bases between the two ends. The CDR3 spans 13 residues. CDR3 sequence: CASSPLYEETQYF. In nucleotides, the CDR3 is TGTGCCAGCAGTCCACTTTATGAGGAGACCCAGTACTTC.

This clone has a handful of counts. The chain joins TRBV27 to TRBJ1-1; D uncertain. The V gene's germline CDR1 is MNHEY and CDR2 SMNVEV (reference sequence). The CDR3 contains 13 residues. Trimming pared 6 bases from V and 1 base from J, leaving 9 bases between. This CDR3 is CASRDGPNTEAFF. The CDR3 DNA reads as TGTGCCAGCAGGGACGGACCGAACACTGAAGCTTTCTTT.

The rearrangement links TRBV29-1 to TRBJ2-5; weak D call: TRBD1 (6 bases). CDR3 size: 14 residues. CDR1 is SQVTM and CDR2 is ANQGSEA in the germline V gene. V lost 5 bases to trimming and J lost 0 bases, with 13 bases between them. CDR3 nucleotides: TGCAGCGTTAGGGACACAGGGTACCAAGAGACCCAGTACTTC. This encodes CSVRDTGYQETQYF.